This T cell receptor beta chain originates from a study of somatic mutations in cytotoxic T cells in rheumatoid arthritis. Background on the study: Flow-sorting brought some V beta antibody-stained T-cell populations to nearly 100% purity, V beta1+ cells sequenced for TCRB among them.

Trimming pared 3 bases from V and 4 bases from J, leaving 7 bases between. The CDR3 is made up of 12 amino acids. In germline, CDR1 is SGHAT, CDR2 FQNNGV. Some clones are missing from TCRdb's copy, which holds only in-frame ones; the method was immunoSEQ multiplex PCR. The sample gives about 14,000 clones, roughly 80% of which show up once; around 15% is in the top ten. This clone was counted a few times. This sequence joins TRBV11-2 and TRBJ2-7; a weak D match, TRBD2 (5 bases). The origin of this receptor is an adult with rheumatoid arthritis. The sequencing input was CD8+ T cells sorted from blood. The CDR3 loop reads CASSFGVYEQYF. The CDR3 DNA follows: TGTGCCAGCAGCTTCGGGGTTTACGAGCAGTACTTC.